The table lists the clone carrying this T cell receptor (beta chain) with many counts. The antigen remains unidentified. The data stem from a study of T-cell reconstitution after alpha-beta-depleted transplantation in children. Regarding the study as a whole: About two months after transplant, alpha-beta T cells reportedly came from several hundred expanded graft clones.

A library of TCRbeta sequences, prepared with unique molecular identifiers, was generated. In TCRdb, the PCR reads were re-called with MiXCR into one record per CDR3 protein. This table holds about 600,000 distinct CDR3 sequences, more than 20% found once. Trimming removed 4 bases from V and 7 bases from J, with 14 bases in between. The CDR3 contains 13 residues. Per germline, CDR1 SGHRS and CDR2 YFSETQ. This clonotype was obtained from a boy in the first two years of life who had a stem cell transplant for acute myeloid leukemia, so the T cells may come from the graft donor. Sequencing was performed on PBMCs, mostly from graft donor cells, taken 360 days after TCRalphabeta/CD19-depleted stem cell transplant. This chain uses TRBV5-1 with TRBJ1-1; D perhaps matches TRBD1 (5 bases). The CDR3 protein is CASSVDGAGEAFF. As DNA, the CDR3 is TGCGCCAGCAGCGTGGACGGGGCCGGTGAAGCTTTCTTT.